The rows below give T cell receptor beta chains drawn from one sample of a study of CD8 T cells in ankylosing spondylitis. MiXCR, applied by TCRdb to the 5' RACE reads, yields one record per CDR3 protein. Of about 200,000 distinct CDR3 sequences listed, around 25% are singletons. Sequences were obtained from blood, either unsorted or a sorted T cell fraction (not recorded which). The receptors originated from a male donor with ankylosing spondylitis or in good health (not recorded which). Each CDR3 is given with its conserved first and last residue. D genes are given only for firm matches. The size field is filled for only some rows; it gives once, few, many or a size class.

V: TRBV5-5; D: NA; size: many; J: TRBJ1-1; CDR3: CASRLNGGPLNTEAFF; DNA: TGTGCCAGCAGATTGAATGGAGGGCCTTTAAACACTGAAGCTTTCTTT
V: TRBV12-3/TRBV12-4; D: TRBD1; size: many; J: TRBJ1-4; CDR3: CASGAGGNEKLFF; DNA: TGTGCCAGCGGGGCAGGGGGTAATGAAAAACTGTTTTTT
V: TRBV12-3/TRBV12-4; D: TRBD2; size: NA; J: TRBJ2-2; CDR3: CASSLLAGTGELFF; DNA: TGTGCCAGCAGTTTACTAGCGGGCACCGGGGAGCTGTTTTTT
V: TRBV18; D: NA; size: many; J: TRBJ1-6; CDR3: CASSPPDGQYSPLHF; DNA: TGTGCCAGCTCACCACCGGACGGACAATATTCACCCCTCCACTTT
V: TRBV20-1; D: NA; size: few; J: TRBJ2-1; CDR3: CSASGRLDNEQFF; DNA: TGCAGTGCTAGCGGGAGACTTGACAATGAGCAGTTCTTC
V: TRBV11-2; D: TRBD1; size: many; J: TRBJ2-3; CDR3: CASSLTGAADTQYF; DNA: TGTGCCAGCAGCTTGACAGGGGCTGCAGATACGCAGTATTTT
V: TRBV12-3/TRBV12-4; D: TRBD1; size: many; J: TRBJ2-2; CDR3: CASSEYRGYTGELFF; DNA: TGTGCCAGCAGTGAATACAGGGGTTACACCGGGGAGCTGTTTTTT
V: TRBV10-3; D: NA; size: NA; J: TRBJ1-5; CDR3: CAIRAEGSYQPQHF; DNA: TGTGCCATCAGGGCGGAAGGCAGTTATCAGCCCCAGCATTTT
V: TRBV20-1; D: NA; size: few; J: TRBJ2-3; CDR3: CSASERGNTQYF; DNA: TGCAGTGCTAGCGAACGGGGGAATACGCAGTATTTT
V: TRBV6-5; D: TRBD1; size: many; J: TRBJ2-1; CDR3: CASSTTGGNEQFF; DNA: TGTGCCAGCAGTACTACAGGGGGCAATGAGCAGTTCTTC
V: TRBV12-3/TRBV12-4; D: NA; size: many; J: TRBJ1-5; CDR3: CASKGSGQPQHF; DNA: TGTGCCAGCAAAGGGAGCGGTCAGCCCCAGCATTTT
V: TRBV7-2; D: NA; size: many; J: TRBJ1-2; CDR3: CASSSGRDGYTF; DNA: TGTGCCAGCAGTTCCGGTCGGGATGGCTACACCTTC
V: TRBV7-9; D: NA; size: NA; J: TRBJ2-1; CDR3: CASSLGLLPSNEQFF; DNA: TGTGCCAGCAGCTTAGGTCTGCTCCCCTCAAATGAGCAGTTCTTC
V: TRBV16; D: TRBD2; size: NA; J: TRBJ2-3; CDR3: CATCPGTSGSGDTQYF; DNA: TGTGCCACCTGCCCCGGGACTAGCGGGAGTGGAGATACGCAGTATTTT
V: TRBV20-1; D: TRBD2; size: many; J: TRBJ2-3; CDR3: CSARIDLAETLNTQYF; DNA: TGCAGTGCTAGAATTGATCTAGCGGAGACCCTAAATACGCAGTATTTT
V: TRBV20-1; D: NA; size: many; J: TRBJ2-4; CDR3: CSALVPGNTNIQYF; DNA: TGCAGTGCACTTGTTCCGGGCAACACCAACATTCAGTACTTC
V: TRBV12-3/TRBV12-4; D: TRBD2; size: few; J: TRBJ2-2; CDR3: CASSLGTSENTGELFF; DNA: TGTGCCAGCAGCCTCGGGACTAGCGAGAACACCGGGGAGCTGTTTTTT
V: TRBV4-3; D: NA; size: NA; J: TRBJ2-7; CDR3: CASSQDKRYEQYF; DNA: TGCGCCAGCAGCCAAGATAAGCGTTACGAGCAGTACTTC
V: TRBV5-4; D: NA; size: NA; J: TRBJ2-1; CDR3: CASSLISGRIDEQFF; DNA: TGTGCCAGCAGCTTGATTAGCGGAAGAATTGATGAGCAGTTCTTC
V: TRBV9; D: TRBD2; size: NA; J: TRBJ2-1; CDR3: CASRRTSGSGEQFF; DNA: TGTGCCAGCAGGAGGACTAGCGGGAGCGGTGAGCAGTTCTTC
V: TRBV7-2; D: NA; size: NA; J: TRBJ2-1; CDR3: CASSHGMGIEQFF; DNA: TGTGCCAGCAGCCACGGGATGGGGATTGAGCAGTTCTTC
V: TRBV7-8; D: TRBD2; size: NA; J: TRBJ2-1; CDR3: CASSLAGGTRYNEQFF; DNA: TGTGCCAGCAGCTTAGCGGGGGGGACGCGGTACAATGAGCAGTTCTTC
V: TRBV5-1; D: TRBD2; size: many; J: TRBJ2-1; CDR3: CASSLRATSGSGEQFF; DNA: TGCGCCAGCAGCTTGCGCGCGACTAGCGGGAGCGGTGAGCAGTTCTTC
V: TRBV20-1; D: TRBD1; size: NA; J: TRBJ1-2; CDR3: CSAGDRANYGYTF; DNA: TGCAGTGCCGGGGACAGGGCTAACTATGGCTACACCTTC
V: TRBV7-6; D: NA; size: NA; J: TRBJ2-1; CDR3: CASSLGGKDEQFF; DNA: TGTGCCAGCAGCTTAGGTGGGAAAGATGAGCAGTTCTTC
V: TRBV7-2; D: NA; size: NA; J: TRBJ2-7; CDR3: CASSAQTSGEQYF; DNA: TGTGCCAGCAGCGCCCAGACTAGTGGCGAGCAGTACTTC
V: TRBV20-1; D: NA; size: NA; J: TRBJ2-5; CDR3: CSAGTRGSETQYF; DNA: TGCAGTGCTGGGACAAGGGGCTCAGAGACCCAGTACTTC
V: TRBV11-1; D: TRBD1; size: many; J: TRBJ2-7; CDR3: CASSLTDRADYEQYF; DNA: TGTGCCAGCAGCTTAACAGACAGGGCCGACTACGAGCAGTACTTC
V: TRBV10-3; D: NA; size: NA; J: TRBJ2-7; CDR3: CAVTAAGQYF; DNA: TGTGCCGTCACCGCTGCGGGGCAGTACTTC
V: TRBV20-1; D: NA; size: NA; J: TRBJ2-5; CDR3: CRPAGEETQYF; DNA: TGCAGGCCGGCAGGGGAGGAGACCCAGTACTTC
V: TRBV4-2; D: TRBD1; size: many; J: TRBJ2-3; CDR3: CASGDRGRTDTQYF; DNA: TGTGCCAGCGGGGACAGGGGGCGAACAGATACGCAGTATTTT
V: TRBV5-1; D: TRBD2; size: many; J: TRBJ2-1; CDR3: CASSPEGGLALHIRYNEQFF; DNA: TGCGCCAGCAGCCCCGAGGGGGGACTAGCGCTACACATCCGCTACAATGAGCAGTTCTTC
V: TRBV12-3/TRBV12-4; D: NA; size: many; J: TRBJ2-1; CDR3: CASSLRRRDEQFF; DNA: TGTGCCAGCAGTTTACGTCGACGGGACGAGCAGTTCTTC
V: TRBV20-1; D: NA; size: NA; J: TRBJ1-2; CDR3: CSARAGYAYGYTF; DNA: TGCAGTGCTAGAGCAGGTTATGCTTATGGCTACACCTTC
V: TRBV20-1; D: NA; size: many; J: TRBJ2-7; CDR3: CSARDWGADGEQYF; DNA: TGCAGTGCTAGAGATTGGGGAGCTGACGGCGAGCAGTACTTC
V: TRBV6-2/TRBV6-3; D: TRBD2; size: NA; J: TRBJ2-7; CDR3: CASRKTSGSWEQYF; DNA: TGTGCCAGCAGGAAGACTAGCGGGAGTTGGGAGCAGTACTTC
V: TRBV3-1; D: NA; size: many; J: TRBJ1-3; CDR3: CASSQGSGTETSGNTIYF; DNA: TGTGCCAGCAGCCAAGGATCCGGGACGGAGACCTCTGGAAACACCATATATTTT
V: TRBV27; D: TRBD2; size: many; J: TRBJ2-7; CDR3: CASMTSGRFGDEQYF; DNA: TGTGCCAGCATGACTAGCGGGAGGTTTGGCGACGAGCAGTACTTC
V: TRBV20-1; D: NA; size: NA; J: TRBJ1-1; CDR3: CSAIGQINTEAFF; DNA: TGCAGTGCTATAGGACAGATAAACACTGAAGCTTTCTTT
V: TRBV7-9; D: TRBD2; size: many; J: TRBJ2-7; CDR3: CASRLAETYEQYF; DNA: TGTGCCAGCAGACTAGCGGAAACCTACGAGCAGTACTTC
V: TRBV20-1; D: NA; size: NA; J: TRBJ1-1; CDR3: CSARHNDRCTEAFF; DNA: TGCAGTGCTAGACATAACGACCGGTGCACTGAAGCTTTCTTT
V: TRBV5-1; D: TRBD1; size: NA; J: TRBJ2-5; CDR3: CASSGTGQGQETQYF; DNA: TGCGCCAGCAGCGGGACGGGACAGGGCCAAGAGACCCAGTACTTC
V: TRBV10-3; D: TRBD2; size: once; J: TRBJ2-1; CDR3: CAISDHRGGGSGSYNEQFF; DNA: TGTGCCATCAGTGACCATCGGGGGGGCGGGAGTGGCTCCTACAATGAGCAGTTCTTC
V: TRBV5-1; D: TRBD2; size: few; J: TRBJ2-7; CDR3: CASSGTSGSYEQYF; DNA: TGCGCCAGCAGCGGGACTAGCGGCTCCTACGAGCAGTACTTC
V: TRBV21-1; D: NA; size: few; J: TRBJ1-6; CDR3: CASSNWDRGRSPLHF; DNA: TGTGCCAGCAGCAACTGGGACAGGGGCAGATCACCCCTCCACTTT
V: TRBV6-5; D: NA; size: NA; J: TRBJ2-5; CDR3: CASSAGLQTQYF; DNA: TGTGCCAGCAGTGCAGGGTTACAGACCCAGTACTTC
V: TRBV7-8; D: NA; size: many; J: TRBJ2-7; CDR3: CASSLATSYSEQYF; DNA: TGTGCCAGCAGCTTAGCAACTAGTTATTCCGAGCAGTACTTC
V: TRBV5-1; D: NA; size: many; J: TRBJ2-3; CDR3: CASSSGDTQYF; DNA: TGTGCCAGCAGTTCCGGCGATACGCAGTATTTT
V: TRBV21-1; D: NA; size: many; J: TRBJ1-1; CDR3: CASSKGKIKNTEAFF; DNA: TGTGCCAGCAGCAAAGGGAAGATAAAGAACACTGAAGCTTTCTTT
V: TRBV5-4; D: NA; size: few; J: TRBJ2-5; CDR3: CASTPEGGGKTQYF; DNA: TGTGCCAGCACCCCCGAGGGAGGGGGAAAGACCCAGTACTTC
V: TRBV10-3; D: NA; size: many; J: TRBJ2-2; CDR3: CAIRSGRNSGNTGELFF; DNA: TGTGCCATCAGGTCGGGGCGCAATTCAGGGAACACCGGGGAGCTGTTTTTT
V: TRBV20-1; D: NA; size: few; J: TRBJ2-1; CDR3: CSARLRGEQFF; DNA: TGCAGTGCTAGGTTGCGGGGTGAGCAGTTCTTC
V: TRBV6-5; D: NA; size: NA; J: TRBJ1-5; CDR3: CASSYGSSNQPQHF; DNA: TGTGCCAGCAGTTACGGGAGTAGCAATCAGCCCCAGCATTTT